These 7 T cell receptor beta chains were all obtained from the same sample, sequenced in a study of graft-versus-host responses after intestinal transplantation. Antigens for these TCRs are unknown. The repertoire was sequenced with immunoSEQ multiplex PCR; TCRdb's copy has only in-frame clones and lacks some. Among about 96,000 clones, roughly nine tenths were seen once, and the ten largest hold over 0.15%. The material sequenced was unstimulated CD4+ T cells sorted from spleen or lymph node cells, taken before intestinal transplant. These receptors were collected from a human donor who received an intestinal transplant.

The sample holds a few counts of this clone. CDR3 sequence reads: CASSIRTGGQPQHF. CDR3 nucleotide sequence: TGTGCCAGTAGTATACGGACAGGAGGTCAGCCCCAGCATTTT. The chain combines TRBV19 with TRBJ1-5; TRBD1 agrees at 7 bases. The germline V gene encodes CDR1 LNHDA and CDR2 SQIVND (reference sequence). V lost 2 bases to trimming and J lost 6 bases; unmatched junction nucleotides: 4. This CDR3 is built from 14 residues.

The sample holds one count of this clone. The chain carries TRBV4-1 and TRBJ2-1; possibly TRBD2 for D (7 bases). CDR1 MGHRA and CDR2 YSYEKL come from the germline V gene. With 0 bases removed from V and 4 bases from J, the gap between germline ends came to 13 bases. The CDR3 is 16 residues long. The DNA for the CDR3 is TGCGCCAGCAGCCAAGACTCAGCGGGACATTACAATGAGCAGTTCTTC. It specifies CASSQDSAGHYNEQFF.

The chain employs TRBV5-6 and TRBJ1-2, with a weak D call TRBD1 (6 bases). Trimming took 5 bases from V and 8 from J, leaving 16 bases between them. CDR3 length: 13 amino acids. Germline-derived CDR1 and CDR2 are SGHDT and YYEEEE. The CDR3 loop reads CASSRQGYEGYTF. The CDR3 region has the DNA TGTGCCAGCAGTCGTCAGGGGTATGAGGGCTACACCTTC. Using reference TRBV5-6 and TRBJ1-2 for the parts outside the CDR3, the full variable domain is DAGVTQSPTHLIKTRGQQVTLRCSPKSGHDTVSWYQQALGQGPQFIFQYYEEEERQRGNFPDRFSGHQFPNYSSELNVNALLLGDSALYLCASSRQGYEGYTFGSGTRLTVV.

This clone showed up just a few times. The chain couples TRBV2 to TRBJ1-4; 9 nucleotides match TRBD1. CDR1 is SNHLY, CDR2 FYNNEI, per germline. V shed 6 bases and J 8 bases; nucleotides not matched to a gene: 7. The CDR3 length is 14 residues. For the CDR3, the DNA is TGTGCCAGCAGGGAGACAGGGGGGGGCGAAAAACTGTTTTTT. This translates into CASRETGGGEKLFF.

V and J are TRBV27 and TRBJ2-7; 9 nucleotides match TRBD2. The CDR3 has 20 residues. Per the germline V gene, CDR1 is MNHEY and CDR2 is SMNVEV (reference sequence). V dropped 1 base and J dropped 2; count of bases not matched to a gene: 18. CDR3 sequence: CASSLLKWAGGPTNPYEQYF. The CDR3, as DNA: TGTGCCAGCAGTTTATTGAAGTGGGCGGGAGGGCCCACGAACCCCTACGAGCAGTACTTC.

The V gene is TRBV5-4, the J gene TRBJ1-2, with 9 bases identical to TRBD1. CDR3 length: 14 amino acids. V shed 3 bases and J 4 bases; nucleotides not matched to a gene: 4. Germline-derived CDR1 and CDR2 are SGHNT and YYREEE (reference sequence). Here the CDR3 DNA reads TGTGCCAGCAGCTCGGAGACAGGGGGCTATGGCTACACCTTC. The encoded protein is CASSSETGGYGYTF.

In its sample, this clone was seen once. The chain is built from TRBV7-9 and TRBJ2-1; 11 bases map to TRBD2. The CDR3 loop spans 17 amino acids. Germline V gene sequence: CDR1 SEHNR, CDR2 FQNEAQ (reference sequence). J lost 0 bases, V lost 5 bases, and 6 bases had no gene match. The CDR3 protein is CASSHRLAGTSYNEQFF. The CDR3 coding sequence is TGTGCCAGCAGCCATCGACTAGCGGGGACCTCCTACAATGAGCAGTTCTTC.